These T cell receptor beta chains were read from a single sample in a study of blood T cells in healthy people across ages. TCRdb fed the 5' RACE reads into MiXCR, producing one record per CDR3 protein. The sample records about 800,000 distinct CDR3 sequences, roughly 46% being singletons. Sequences were obtained from blood. The source is a man older than 75 in good health. Each CDR3 is given with its conserved first and last residue. D genes are given only for firm matches. Rows may omit the clone size; those that give it use once, few, many or a size class.

J: TRBJ2-6; size: many; D: NA; V: TRBV10-3; DNA: TGTGCCATCAGTGTGACATCTCTGAGGGCCAACGTCCTGACTTTC; CDR3: CAISVTSLRANVLTF
J: TRBJ1-2; size: few; D: TRBD1; V: TRBV20-1; DNA: TGCAGTGCGACGGGACAGCTGAACTATGGCTACACCTTC; CDR3: CSATGQLNYGYTF
J: TRBJ2-3; size: once; D: TRBD1; V: TRBV12-3/TRBV12-4; DNA: TGTGCCAGTTTCGACAGGGGTGCCACAGATGCGCAGTATTTT; CDR3: CASFDRGATDAQYF
J: TRBJ2-5; size: NA; D: NA; V: TRBV7-2; DNA: TGTGCCAGCAGCAAACGGACTAATAGCGAGACCCAGTACTTC; CDR3: CASSKRTNSETQYF
J: TRBJ2-3; size: few; D: NA; V: TRBV7-2; DNA: TGTGCCAGCAGCTTAGCACAGGTCACGCAGTATTTT; CDR3: CASSLAQVTQYF
J: TRBJ2-2; size: NA; D: NA; V: TRBV9; DNA: TGTGCCAGCAGCGTAACCAGGGATCCCGGGGAGCTGTTTTTT; CDR3: CASSVTRDPGELFF
J: TRBJ2-7; size: many; D: NA; V: TRBV10-3; DNA: TGTGCCATCAGTGAGACAAAGAGGACGGAGACCGGCTACGAGCAGTACTTC; CDR3: CAISETKRTETGYEQYF
J: TRBJ2-3; size: NA; D: NA; V: TRBV9; DNA: TGTGCCAGCAGCTTCGGGGTAGCGGCTAACACAGATACGCAGTATTTT; CDR3: CASSFGVAANTDTQYF
J: TRBJ1-2; size: NA; D: NA; V: TRBV20-1; DNA: TGCAGTGCTAGTAGGGCAGAAAACTATGGCTACACCTTC; CDR3: CSASRAENYGYTF
J: TRBJ1-4; size: NA; D: TRBD1; V: TRBV25-1; DNA: TGTGCCAGCAGTCCCTCACTCGGACAGGGGGGAAATGAAAAACTGTTTTTT; CDR3: CASSPSLGQGGNEKLFF
J: TRBJ1-2; size: once; D: TRBD1; V: TRBV7-9; DNA: TGTGCCGGCAGCTTAGGTGCAGGGGGCGTCTATGGCTACACCTTC; CDR3: CAGSLGAGGVYGYTF
J: TRBJ2-5; size: few; D: TRBD1; V: TRBV9; DNA: TGTGCCAGCAGCGTTGAGACAGGGGCGGGGGAGACCCAGTACTTC; CDR3: CASSVETGAGETQYF
J: TRBJ2-7; size: few; D: NA; V: TRBV7-2; DNA: TGTGCCAGCAGCGGAGGGTTTTCCTACGAGCAGTACTTC; CDR3: CASSGGFSYEQYF
J: TRBJ2-1; size: few; D: TRBD2; V: TRBV5-6; DNA: TGTGCCAGCAGCTTGAACGGGGGAGGGGACTACAATGAGCAGTTCTTC; CDR3: CASSLNGGGDYNEQFF